These 5 T cell receptor beta chains were sequenced from one sample in a study of blood T cell repertoires in COVID-19. The data were produced by immunoSEQ multiplex PCR, yet TCRdb's version contains in-frame clones alone and is incomplete. The sample consists of approximately 450,000 clones, around 89% of them appearing once. Sequencing used peripheral blood. These receptor sequences come from a woman aged 25 to 39 with acute or convalescent COVID-19.

The chain couples TRBV5-4 to TRBJ2-5, with 7 bases aligning to TRBD1. CDR3 size: 14 residues. V shed 3 bases, J shed 8 bases, and the junction held 10 bases outside the gene matches. Germline CDR1 is SGHNT and CDR2 is YYREEE (reference sequence). Here the CDR3 DNA reads TGTGCCAGCAGCTCGACAGGGCCCATGGATACCCAGTACTTC. Protein sequence: CASSSTGPMDTQYF.

The chain couples TRBV29-1 to TRBJ1-2; 7 bases are shared with TRBD1. The CDR3 is made up of 13 amino acids. CDR1 is SQVTM, CDR2 ANQGSEA, per germline. Unmatched junction bases numbered 4, after V lost 2 bases and J lost 4 bases. This CDR3 reads CSVEPPGGYGYTF. The DNA for the CDR3 is TGCAGCGTTGAACCGCCAGGGGGCTATGGCTACACCTTC.

This chain connects TRBV24-1 to TRBJ1-5; TRBD1 might be the D (5 bases). The CDR3 extends over 17 amino acids. Germline assignment: CDR1 KGHDR and CDR2 SFDVKD. Trimming pared 4 bases from V and 3 bases from J, leaving 18 bases between. For the CDR3, the DNA is TGTGCCACCAGTGACTCTCCTCTTCGGGGGAACAATCAGCCCCAGCATTTT. Translation: CATSDSPLRGNNQPQHF.

The chain has TRBV5-1 and TRBJ2-2, with 8 bases fitting TRBD1. Per germline, CDR1 SGHRS and CDR2 YFSETQ. The trim removed 2 bases at V and 7 bases at J, leaving 13 bases unmatched. The length of the CDR3 is 17 residues. The CDR3 DNA is TGCGCCAGCAGCTTAGAGACAGGGGTATTTCGTCACGGGGAGCTGTTTTTT. This gives the protein CASSLETGVFRHGELFF.

The gene calls are TRBV4-1 and TRBJ2-6; possible D gene TRBD2, 6 bases. The V end lost 3 bases, the J end lost 0 bases, and 12 bases lay between the germline ends. The CDR3 contains 17 residues. CDR1 MGHRA and CDR2 YSYEKL come from the germline V gene. DNA for the CDR3: TGCGCCAGCAGCCAGATCGCGGGATCCTCTGGGGCCAACGTCCTGACTTTC. Translation gives CASSQIAGSSGANVLTF.